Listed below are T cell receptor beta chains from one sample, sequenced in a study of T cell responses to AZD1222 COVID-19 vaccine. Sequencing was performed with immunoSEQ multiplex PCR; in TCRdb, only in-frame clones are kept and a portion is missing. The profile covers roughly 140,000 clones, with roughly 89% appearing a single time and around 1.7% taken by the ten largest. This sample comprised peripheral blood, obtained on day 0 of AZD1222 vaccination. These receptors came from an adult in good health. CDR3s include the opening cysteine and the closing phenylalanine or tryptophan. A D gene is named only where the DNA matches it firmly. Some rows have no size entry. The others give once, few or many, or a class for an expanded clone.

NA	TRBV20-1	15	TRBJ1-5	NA	CSASLPPVVDQPQHF	TGCAGTGCTAGTCTACCCCCGGTGGTCGATCAGCCCCAGCATTTT
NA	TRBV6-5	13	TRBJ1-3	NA	CASSPLHRYTIYF	TGTGCCAGCAGTCCCCTTCACCGGTACACCATATATTTT
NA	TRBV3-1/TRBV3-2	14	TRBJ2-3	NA	CASSLHRGTDTQYF	TGTGCCAGCAGCCTCCACCGGGGGACAGATACGCAGTATTTT
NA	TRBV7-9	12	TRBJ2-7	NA	CASSSGPNEQYF	TGTGCCAGCAGCTCGGGACCAAACGAGCAGTACTTC
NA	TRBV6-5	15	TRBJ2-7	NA	CASSPYQGPSYEQYF	TGTGCCAGCAGCCCATACCAGGGCCCTTCCTACGAGCAGTACTTC
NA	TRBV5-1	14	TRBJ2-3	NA	CASSPGQVTDTQYF	TGCGCCAGCAGCCCAGGACAAGTCACAGATACGCAGTATTTT
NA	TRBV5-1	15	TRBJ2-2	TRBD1	CASSSGDRLDGELFF	TGCGCCAGCAGCTCAGGGGACAGACTCGACGGGGAGCTGTTTTTT
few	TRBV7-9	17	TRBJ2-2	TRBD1	CASSCEPGQGSTGELFF	TGTGCCAGCAGCTGTGAACCGGGACAGGGGTCCACCGGGGAGCTGTTTTTT
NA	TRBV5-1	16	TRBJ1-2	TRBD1	CASSLMVGTGRDGYTF	TGCGCCAGCAGCTTAATGGTAGGGACAGGGAGAGATGGCTACACCTTC
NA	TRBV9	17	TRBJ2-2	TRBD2	CASSVGLAGVSAGELFF	TGTGCCAGCAGCGTAGGACTAGCGGGAGTGTCGGCCGGGGAGCTGTTTTTT
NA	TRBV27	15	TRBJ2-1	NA	CASSLLAGLINEQFF	TGTGCCAGCAGTTTATTGGCAGGGTTAATCAATGAGCAGTTCTTC
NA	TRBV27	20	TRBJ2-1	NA	CASSPREWQGLLVSYNEQFF	TGTGCCAGCAGTCCCCGGGAGTGGCAGGGGCTCCTAGTCTCCTACAATGAGCAGTTCTTC
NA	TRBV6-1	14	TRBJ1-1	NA	CASSEAGGDTEAFF	TGTGCCAGCAGTGAAGCGGGGGGGGACACTGAAGCTTTCTTT
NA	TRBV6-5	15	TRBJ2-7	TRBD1	CASSYRGQGVGEQYF	TGTGCCAGCAGTTATCGGGGACAGGGGGTGGGCGAGCAGTACTTC
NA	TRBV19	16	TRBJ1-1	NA	CASSMTRYRANTEAFF	TGTGCCAGTAGTATGACAAGATACAGGGCGAACACTGAAGCTTTCTTT
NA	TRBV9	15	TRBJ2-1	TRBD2	CASSGTSGRAVEQFF	TGTGCCAGCAGCGGGACTAGCGGGAGGGCGGTAGAGCAGTTCTTC
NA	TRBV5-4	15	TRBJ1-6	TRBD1	CASSRTGGNNSPLHF	TGTGCCAGCAGCAGGACAGGAGGAAATAATTCACCCCTCCACTTT
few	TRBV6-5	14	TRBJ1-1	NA	CASNSIWGVTEAFF	TGTGCCAGCAACTCAATTTGGGGGGTCACTGAAGCTTTCTTT
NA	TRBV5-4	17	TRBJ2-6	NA	CASSGLGGAGGANVLTF	TGTGCCAGCAGCGGACTAGGGGGAGCGGGTGGGGCCAACGTCCTGACTTTC
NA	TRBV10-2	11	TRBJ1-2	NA	CASSGDRGYTF	TGCGCCAGCAGCGGAGATAGGGGCTACACCTTC
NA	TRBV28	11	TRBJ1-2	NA	CASSIGDGYTF	TGTGCCAGCAGTATAGGCGATGGCTACACCTTC
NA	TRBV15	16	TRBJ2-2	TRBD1	CATSTSPGQDTGELFF	TGTGCCACCAGCACATCTCCGGGACAGGACACCGGGGAGCTGTTTTTT
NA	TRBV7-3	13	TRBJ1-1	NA	CASSLSLNTEAFF	TGTGCCAGCAGCCTAAGCTTGAACACTGAAGCTTTCTTT
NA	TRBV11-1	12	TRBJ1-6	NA	CASSLVVGLLHF	TGTGCCAGCAGCTTAGTCGTGGGCCTCCTCCACTTT
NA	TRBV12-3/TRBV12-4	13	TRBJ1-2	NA	CASSLGTNYGYTF	TGTGCCAGCAGTTTAGGGACTAACTATGGCTACACCTTC
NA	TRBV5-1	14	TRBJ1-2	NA	CASSLVSGRYDYTF	TGCGCCAGCAGCTTGGTATCCGGCAGGTATGACTACACCTTC
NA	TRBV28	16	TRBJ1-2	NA	CASKKALLTGSYGYTF	TGTGCCAGCAAGAAGGCCTTATTGACAGGCTCTTATGGCTACACCTTC
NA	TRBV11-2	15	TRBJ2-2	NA	CASSRTLASSGELFF	TGTGCCAGCAGCCGTACCCTCGCCAGCTCCGGGGAGCTGTTTTTT
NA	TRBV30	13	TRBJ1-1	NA	CAWSRAGNTEAFF	TGTGCCTGGAGTCGTGCGGGGAACACTGAAGCTTTCTTT
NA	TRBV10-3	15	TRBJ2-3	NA	CAISGDSSRADTQYF	TGTGCCATCAGTGGGGACTCGAGCCGGGCAGATACGCAGTATTTT
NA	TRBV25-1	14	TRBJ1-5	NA	CASSEAVGLQPQHF	TGTGCCAGCAGTGAGGCGGTAGGACTACAGCCCCAGCATTTT